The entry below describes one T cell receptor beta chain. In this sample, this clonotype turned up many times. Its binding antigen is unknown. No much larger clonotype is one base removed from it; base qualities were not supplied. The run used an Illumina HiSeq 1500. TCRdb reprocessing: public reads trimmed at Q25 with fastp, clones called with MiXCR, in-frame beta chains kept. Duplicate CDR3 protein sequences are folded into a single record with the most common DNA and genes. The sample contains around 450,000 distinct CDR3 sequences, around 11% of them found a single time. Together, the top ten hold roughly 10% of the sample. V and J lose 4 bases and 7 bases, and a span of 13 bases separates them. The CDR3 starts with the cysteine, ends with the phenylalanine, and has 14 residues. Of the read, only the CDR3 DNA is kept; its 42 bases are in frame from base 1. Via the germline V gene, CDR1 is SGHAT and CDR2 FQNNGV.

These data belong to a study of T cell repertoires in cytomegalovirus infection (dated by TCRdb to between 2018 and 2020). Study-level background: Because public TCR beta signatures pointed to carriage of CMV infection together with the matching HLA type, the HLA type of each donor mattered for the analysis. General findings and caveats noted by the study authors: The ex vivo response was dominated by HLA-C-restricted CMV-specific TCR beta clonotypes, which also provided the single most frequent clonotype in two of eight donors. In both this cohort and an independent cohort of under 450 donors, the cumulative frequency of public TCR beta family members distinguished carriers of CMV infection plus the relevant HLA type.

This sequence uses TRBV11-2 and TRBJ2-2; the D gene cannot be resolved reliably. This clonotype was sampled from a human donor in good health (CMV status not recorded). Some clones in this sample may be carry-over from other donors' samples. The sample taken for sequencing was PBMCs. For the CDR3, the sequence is CASSSPRKGGELFF. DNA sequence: TGTGCCAGCAGCTCACCCCGCAAAGGCGGGGAGCTGTTTTTT.